This T cell receptor beta chain was sequenced during a study of a mutant IDH1 vaccine in newly diagnosed glioma. Study at large: Weeks 1, 3, 5, 7, 11, 15, 19 and 23 were when patients received their eight vaccinations. The first vaccination came 4-6 weeks after radiotherapy alone, or with temozolomide cycles.

The protocol was immunoSEQ multiplex PCR, while the TCRdb copy is restricted to in-frame clones and leaves out a portion. The sample includes around 41,000 clones, about 79% of them seen just once. The study, taken as a whole, reports: Researchers report vaccine-induced immune responses in roughly 94% of patients. Pseudoprogression apparently tracked independently of changes in top peripheral T cell clonotypes.

The germline CDR1 and CDR2 sequences are SGHDT and YYEEEE. The V end lost 0 bases, the J end lost 1 base, and 4 bases lay between the germline ends. This CDR3 spans 13 amino acids. Stated time point: week 23, last vaccination. Each vaccine dose was 300 ug of mutant IDH1 20-mer peptide, with topical imiquimod. This clone was seen a handful of times. Its cognate antigen is unknown. The source material was PBMCs, sampled from a glioma patient whose treatment included an IDH1 peptide vaccine. This chain connects TRBV5-6 to TRBJ1-1; no clear D. The origin of this receptor is a middle-aged woman with glioma. Some clones in this sample may be carry-over from other donors' samples. CDR3 amino acids: CASSLAGNTEAFF. In DNA, the CDR3 is TGTGCCAGCAGCTTGGCGGGGAACACTGAAGCTTTCTTT.